This entry lists 21 T cell receptor beta chains sequenced from one sample in a study of cytomegalovirus exposure and HLA in healthy donors. TCRdb keeps only in-frame clones here, not all; method: immunoSEQ multiplex PCR. The sample shows 300,000 to 350,000 clones, approximately 86% of them seen only once. The sample was PBMCs. These receptors were obtained from a man aged 25 to 40 in good health and CMV-seronegative.

The chain employs TRBV11-3 and TRBJ2-2, with no clear D. V was shortened by 5 bases and J by 7 bases, with 5 bases between the two germline ends. The CDR3 consists of 11 residues. Germline-derived CDR1 and CDR2 are SGHNT and YENEEA. The chain's CDR3 is CASSLYGELFF. The CDR3 nucleotides are TGTGCCAGCAGCCTCTACGGGGAGCTGTTTTTT.

This rearrangement joins TRBV2 to TRBJ2-5, with 10 bases matching TRBD1. Trimming at V came to 8 bases and at J to 5 bases, leaving 2 bases not matched to a gene. CDR3 length: 12 amino acids. Germline V gene sequence: CDR1 SNHLY, CDR2 FYNNEI. The CDR3 here is CASGTGDETQYF. The CDR3 nucleotides read TGTGCCAGCGGGACAGGGGATGAGACCCAGTACTTC. The full variable domain, its missing parts supplied by reference TRBV2 and TRBJ2-5, is EPEVTQTPSHQVTQMGQEVILRCVPISNHLYFYWYRQILGQKVEFLVSFYNNEISEKSEIFDDQFSVERPDGSNFTLKIRSTKLEDSAMYFCASGTGDETQYFGPGTRLLVL.

This clone was picked up a small number of times. The gene calls are TRBV2 and TRBJ1-6, with 9 bases that match TRBD1. CDR3 length: 15 residues. V was clipped by 5 bases and J by 9 bases; unmatched bases: 8. Per germline, CDR1 SNHLY and CDR2 FYNNEI. CDR3 coding DNA: TGTGCCAGCAGTCCCAGCCGGGACAGGGCTTCACCCCTCCACTTT. It encodes CASSPSRDRASPLHF.

The chain couples TRBV2 to TRBJ2-5; possibly TRBD2 for D (6 bases). Per the germline V gene, CDR1 is SNHLY and CDR2 is FYNNEI. With 2 bases removed from V and 1 base from J, the gap between germline ends came to 8 bases. This CDR3 has 14 amino acids. The CDR3 region has the DNA TGTGCCAGCAGTGAATGGGGGGTCCAAGAGACCCAGTACTTC. It codes for CASSEWGVQETQYF.

The chain links TRBV6-5 to TRBJ2-5; TRBD1 matches at 9 bases. CDR1 and CDR2 from the germline V gene are MNHEY and SVGAGI. The CDR3 runs to 15 residues. With 6 bases clipped from V and 5 bases from J, the junction kept 10 bases outside the gene matches. CDR3 DNA sequence: TGTGCCAGCAGCCGACGGAGGACAGGGGACGAGACCCAGTACTTC. Its translation is CASSRRRTGDETQYF.

This sequence joins TRBV6-6 and TRBJ1-2; 11 nucleotides line up with TRBD1. The ends lost 5 bases at V and 8 bases at J; junction bases unmatched: 4. Germline assignment: CDR1 MNHNY and CDR2 SVGAGI (reference sequence). This CDR3 spans 13 amino acids. The CDR3 DNA reads as TGTGCCAGCAGTCGGACAGGGGGCGAAGGCTACACCTTC. Translating gives CASSRTGGEGYTF.

In DNA form, the CDR3 reads TGTGCCAGCTCACCAATAGGACAGGGGGCCTACGAGCAGTACTTC. The encoded protein is CASSPIGQGAYEQYF. V gene TRBV18 combines with J gene TRBJ2-7; 10 bases are a match to TRBD1. CDR3 length equals 15 residues. The trim removed 2 bases at V and 2 bases at J, leaving 3 bases unmatched. The germline V gene encodes CDR1 KGHSH and CDR2 LQKENI.

V is TRBV4-3 and J is TRBJ2-2; 8 bases map to TRBD1. This CDR3 spans 17 amino acids. CDR1 and CDR2 from the germline V gene are LGHNA and YSLEER. The junction had 12 bases not matched to a gene; V was cut back by 3 bases and J by 6 bases. The CDR3, as DNA: TGCGCCAGCAGCCAGAGACAGGGGAGGATGATGGCCGGGGAGCTGTTTTTT. Residues: CASSQRQGRMMAGELFF.

This clone was found once. The chain joins TRBV6-5 to TRBJ2-7, with a weak D call TRBD1 (5 bases). The CDR3 totals 16 residues. Per the germline V gene, CDR1 is MNHEY and CDR2 is SVGAGI. V was cut by 0 bases and J by 4 bases, with 16 bases left in between. In DNA form, the CDR3 reads TGTGCCAGCAGTTACTCGGGGCCGGACACCTTATACGAGCAGTACTTC. Translation gives CASSYSGPDTLYEQYF.

The chain employs TRBV9 and TRBJ2-7; no definite D call. Between the trimmed V and J ends, which lost 0 bases and 2 bases, there was a span of 9 bases. CDR1 is SGDLS and CDR2 is YYNGEE in the germline V gene. The CDR3 length is 14 residues. The CDR3 here is CASSVGLTPYEQYF. The CDR3 nucleotides are TGTGCCAGCAGCGTAGGCCTGACTCCCTACGAGCAGTACTTC.

This chain joins TRBV30 and TRBJ2-2, with 9 bases matching TRBD1. Germline CDR1 and CDR2: GTSNPN and SVGIG (reference sequence). The junction had 7 bases not matched to a gene; V was cut back by 5 bases and J by 6 bases. CDR3 length: 14 residues. CDR3 residues: CAWAQGQGAGELFF. CDR3 DNA sequence: TGTGCCTGGGCCCAGGGACAGGGAGCCGGGGAGCTGTTTTTT.

This chain connects TRBV18 to TRBJ1-2; the D is unclear. The CDR3 spans 14 residues. CDR1 KGHSH and CDR2 LQKENI come from the germline V gene. V was shortened by 0 bases and J by 1 base, with 6 bases between the two germline ends. In DNA form, the CDR3 reads TGTGCCAGCTCACCACCCGTCAGTAACTATGGCTACACCTTC. Amino acid sequence: CASSPPVSNYGYTF.

The chain links TRBV5-4 to TRBJ2-5; maybe TRBD1 (6 bases). The germline V gene encodes CDR1 SGHNT and CDR2 YYREEE (reference sequence). V dropped 4 bases and J dropped 5 bases, with 15 bases sitting between them. This CDR3 region has 14 residues. Written as DNA, the CDR3 is TGTGCCAGCAGCAGCACAGGGATAGAGGAGACCCAGTACTTC. Its protein product is CASSSTGIEETQYF.

This chain connects TRBV27 to TRBJ1-2; 7 bases line up with TRBD1. The CDR3 has 13 amino acids. The V and J ends lost 3 bases and 5 bases, in that order; junction bases with no gene match: 3. Germline CDR1 and CDR2: MNHEY and SMNVEV (reference sequence). The CDR3 is CASSLRGQYGYTF. CDR3 DNA: TGTGCCAGCAGTTTGAGGGGACAGTATGGCTACACCTTC.

V is TRBV7-9 and J is TRBJ2-3; a possible D gene is TRBD2 (7 bases). Germline-derived CDR1 and CDR2 are SEHNR and FQNEAQ (reference sequence). V was trimmed by 1 base and J by 2 bases, leaving 19 bases between them. This CDR3 region has 18 residues. Here the CDR3 reads CASSLEVRGGRSTDTQYF. CDR3 in DNA: TGTGCCAGCAGCTTAGAAGTTAGGGGGGGCCGTTCCACAGATACGCAGTATTTT.

The chain carries TRBV19 and TRBJ2-1; D is perhaps TRBD2 (5 bases). The germline V gene has CDR1 LNHDA and CDR2 SQIVND (reference sequence). The CDR3 is 13 amino acids. V lost 2 bases and J lost 7, with 9 bases in between. This chain's CDR3 is CASSISDFNEQFF. DNA for the CDR3: TGTGCCAGTAGTATATCGGACTTTAATGAGCAGTTCTTC.

In its sample, this clone was seen once. The V gene is TRBV6-5, the J gene TRBJ2-6; D gene uncertain. The germline gives CDR1 MNHEY, CDR2 SVGAGI. Trimming took off 2 bases at V and 0 bases at J, with 8 bases between the two ends. The CDR3 extends over 16 amino acids. The CDR3 DNA follows: TGTGCCAGCAGTTACGGCGGCCCCTCTGGGGCCAACGTCCTGACTTTC. This codes for CASSYGGPSGANVLTF.

The chain employs TRBV30 and TRBJ1-3; 9 bases are a match to TRBD1. Germline V gives CDR1 GTSNPN, CDR2 SVGIG (reference sequence). The length of the CDR3 is 13 residues. J lost 2 bases, V lost 5 bases, and 1 base had no gene match. The CDR3 DNA follows: TGTGCCTGGGGGGACAGGGCTGGAAACACCATATATTTT. It yields the protein CAWGDRAGNTIYF.

The CDR3 spells CASSFEDRGGKEKLFF. CDR3 nucleotides: TGTGCCAGCAGCTTCGAAGACAGGGGTGGGAAAGAAAAACTGTTTTTT. This sequence joins TRBV7-8 and TRBJ1-4; 8 bases fit TRBD1. This CDR3 is built from 16 residues. The V gene's germline CDR1 is SGHVS and CDR2 FQNEAQ. Germline trimming cut 3 bases from V and 8 bases from J; bases unmatched to any gene: 11.

This clone has only one observation. The J gene is TRBJ1-4, the V gene TRBV19; possible D gene TRBD1, 5 bases. Germline V gives CDR1 LNHDA, CDR2 SQIVND (reference sequence). V shed 5 bases and J shed 3 bases, with 13 bases lying between them. The CDR3 contains 15 residues. The CDR3 is CASSDQGLSNEKLFF. In DNA, the CDR3 is TGTGCCAGTAGTGACCAGGGACTGTCTAATGAAAAACTGTTTTTT.

V is TRBV13 and J is TRBJ2-7, with 7 bases that match TRBD1. V shed 5 bases and J 3 bases; nucleotides not matched to a gene: 22. Germline V gene data show CDR1 as PRHDT and CDR2 as FYEKMQ (reference sequence). The CDR3 is made up of 19 amino acids. CDR3 nucleotide sequence: TGTGCCAGCAGCCTAACAAAGTGGGACAGCTATCATTCTGGCTACGAGCAGTACTTC. Its protein product is CASSLTKWDSYHSGYEQYF.